These T cell receptor beta chains were read from a single sample in a study of regulatory T cells in long-lasting Graves disease. TCRdb itself ran the multiplex PCR reads through MiXCR, one entry per CDR3 protein. In the table there are about 400,000 distinct CDR3 sequences, about 20% of which are singletons. The sample in question was peripheral blood mononuclear cells (PBMCs), obtained when the disease was refractory, from a patient treated with antithyroid drugs. The source of these receptors is a female donor with Graves disease. CDR3s include the opening cysteine and the closing phenylalanine or tryptophan. Fields, in order: clone size, J gene, D gene, V gene, CDR3 protein, CDR3 DNA. D genes are given only for firm matches. Only part of the rows carry a size: once, few, many, or a class if the clone is expanded.

size: many
J: TRBJ1-1
D: -
V: TRBV28
CDR3: CASSVYNPWDTEAFF
DNA: TGTGCCAGCAGTGTCTACAACCCCTGGGACACTGAAGCTTTCTTT

size: -
J: TRBJ2-7
D: TRBD2
V: TRBV5-1
CDR3: CASRPTSAGEQYF
DNA: TGCGCCAGCAGACCAACTAGCGCCGGGGAGCAGTACTTC

size: many
J: TRBJ2-2
D: -
V: TRBV2
CDR3: CASRVDGTGELFF
DNA: TGTGCCAGCAGGGTGGACGGTACCGGGGAGCTGTTTTTT

size: few
J: TRBJ2-4
D: -
V: TRBV16
CDR3: CASSQPPKNIQYF
DNA: TGTGCCAGCAGCCAGCCTCCTAAAAACATTCAGTACTTC

size: many
J: TRBJ1-2
D: -
V: TRBV6-5
CDR3: CASSYSGGRGYTF
DNA: TGTGCCAGCAGTTACTCGGGGGGTAGAGGCTACACCTTC

size: few
J: TRBJ1-1
D: TRBD1
V: TRBV6-1
CDR3: CASIGTDRNTEAFF
DNA: TGTGCCAGCATCGGGACAGACCGAAACACTGAAGCTTTCTTT

size: many
J: TRBJ2-7
D: TRBD1
V: TRBV2
CDR3: CASSAGQGEQYF
DNA: TGTGCCAGCAGCGCCGGACAGGGCGAGCAGTACTTC

size: -
J: TRBJ1-5
D: -
V: TRBV20-1
CDR3: CSARVGGPISNQPRHF
DNA: TGCAGTGCTAGAGTGGGGGGGCCCATTAGCAATCAGCCCCGGCATTTT

size: -
J: TRBJ2-2
D: -
V: TRBV29-1
CDR3: CSVARGDSNTGELFF
DNA: TGCAGCGTCGCGAGGGGGGACTCTAACACCGGGGAGCTGTTTTTT

size: many
J: TRBJ2-5
D: -
V: TRBV7-9
CDR3: CASSSPTWYQETQYF
DNA: TGTGCCAGCAGCTCCCCAACGTGGTACCAAGAGACCCAGTACTTC

size: -
J: TRBJ2-2
D: TRBD2
V: TRBV28
CDR3: CASYPTSGRAGGELFF
DNA: TGTGCCAGCTACCCCACTAGCGGGAGGGCTGGCGGGGAGCTGTTTTTT

size: few
J: TRBJ1-5
D: -
V: TRBV19
CDR3: CASSTPGLEPQHF
DNA: TGTGCCAGTAGTACTCCAGGTCTGGAGCCCCAGCATTTT

size: many
J: TRBJ2-5
D: -
V: TRBV7-2
CDR3: CASSRGYQETQYF
DNA: TGTGCCAGCAGCCGAGGCTACCAAGAGACCCAGTACTTC

size: -
J: TRBJ1-1
D: TRBD1
V: TRBV6-1
CDR3: CASSPPGQRANTEAFF
DNA: TGTGCCAGCAGTCCCCCGGGACAGCGAGCGAACACTGAAGCTTTCTTT

size: many
J: TRBJ2-4
D: -
V: TRBV5-1
CDR3: CASSLSLAKNIQYF
DNA: TGTGCCAGCAGCTTATCCCTAGCCAAAAACATTCAGTACTTC

size: -
J: TRBJ2-2
D: -
V: TRBV24-1
CDR3: CATTGSSNTGELFF
DNA: TGTGCCACCACGGGCTCATCGAACACCGGGGAGCTGTTTTTT

size: few
J: TRBJ1-2
D: -
V: TRBV20-1
CDR3: CSASSRVTFGYTF
DNA: TGCAGTGCTAGTTCCAGGGTAACTTTTGGCTACACCTTC

size: -
J: TRBJ2-1
D: -
V: TRBV3-1
CDR3: CASSQGEREFAYNEQFF
DNA: TGTGCCAGCAGCCAAGGAGAGAGGGAGTTCGCCTACAATGAGCAGTTCTTC

size: -
J: TRBJ2-1
D: -
V: TRBV2
CDR3: CASSEAPQTSYSEQFF
DNA: TGTGCCAGCAGTGAAGCACCACAGACAAGTTACAGTGAGCAGTTCTTC

size: many
J: TRBJ2-6
D: -
V: TRBV28
CDR3: CASSPPNTGANVLTF
DNA: TGTGCCAGCAGCCCCCCAAACACTGGGGCCAACGTCCTGACTTTC

size: many
J: TRBJ2-7
D: -
V: TRBV7-2
CDR3: CASSLKGVPPYEQYF
DNA: TGTGCCAGCAGCTTGAAAGGGGTTCCGCCCTACGAGCAGTACTTC

size: many
J: TRBJ1-1
D: -
V: TRBV11-2
CDR3: CASSLVMRGAPTEAFF
DNA: TGTGCCAGCAGCTTAGTGATGCGGGGGGCGCCCACTGAAGCTTTCTTT

size: few
J: TRBJ2-7
D: -
V: TRBV20-1
CDR3: CSAREMSASYEQYF
DNA: TGCAGTGCTAGAGAGATGTCAGCATCCTACGAGCAGTACTTC

size: -
J: TRBJ1-5
D: -
V: TRBV19
CDR3: CASCDYRTNQPQHF
DNA: TGTGCCAGTTGTGATTACAGAACCAATCAGCCCCAGCATTTT

size: many
J: TRBJ2-6
D: TRBD1
V: TRBV5-1
CDR3: CASSHGTGDGANVLTF
DNA: TGCGCCAGCAGCCACGGGACAGGGGACGGGGCCAACGTCCTGACTTTC

size: -
J: TRBJ2-1
D: TRBD2
V: TRBV6-1
CDR3: CATGGEREFSDEQFF
DNA: TGTGCCACCGGCGGTGAGCGGGAGTTTTCAGATGAGCAGTTCTTC

size: few
J: TRBJ2-3
D: TRBD2
V: TRBV24-1
CDR3: CATSGSRENTDTQYF
DNA: TGTGCCACCAGTGGTTCGCGGGAGAACACAGATACGCAGTATTTT

size: -
J: TRBJ2-5
D: TRBD2
V: TRBV19
CDR3: CASSIRTSGGGQETQYF
DNA: TGTGCCAGTAGTATCCGGACTAGCGGAGGGGGTCAAGAGACCCAGTACTTC

size: -
J: TRBJ2-2
D: -
V: TRBV24-1
CDR3: CATSDFKVPNTGGLFF
DNA: TGTGCCACCAGTGACTTCAAGGTACCGAACACCGGGGGGCTGTTTTTT

size: many
J: TRBJ2-7
D: -
V: TRBV12-3/TRBV12-4
CDR3: CASSFGVGDEQYF
DNA: TGTGCCAGCAGTTTCGGCGTAGGGGACGAGCAGTACTTC

size: few
J: TRBJ1-2
D: TRBD1
V: TRBV29-1
CDR3: CSVGDSLTNYGYTF
DNA: TGCAGCGTTGGGGACAGCTTGACTAACTATGGCTACACCTTC

size: -
J: TRBJ1-6
D: TRBD1
V: TRBV30
CDR3: CGIRRQGARGSPLHF
DNA: TGTGGAATAAGGAGGCAGGGGGCGCGGGGCTCACCCCTCCACTTT

size: few
J: TRBJ2-7
D: -
V: TRBV4-2
CDR3: CASSQDRDARSYEQYF
DNA: TGTGCCAGCAGCCAAGACAGGGACGCACGCTCCTACGAGCAGTACTTC

size: many
J: TRBJ1-3
D: -
V: TRBV28
CDR3: CASSPILQGWGNTIYF
DNA: TGTGCCAGCAGTCCCATCCTTCAGGGGTGGGGAAACACCATATATTTT

size: many
J: TRBJ2-7
D: -
V: TRBV27
CDR3: CASRPTWSSYEQYF
DNA: TGTGCCAGCAGGCCAACGTGGTCATCCTACGAGCAGTACTTC

size: -
J: TRBJ2-1
D: TRBD1
V: TRBV28
CDR3: CASSLYRGHPYNEQFF
DNA: TGTGCCAGCAGTTTATACAGGGGTCACCCCTACAATGAGCAGTTCTTC

size: many
J: TRBJ1-4
D: -
V: TRBV12-3/TRBV12-4
CDR3: CASSLSRGREKLFF
DNA: TGTGCCAGCAGTTTATCGAGGGGCCGGGAAAAACTGTTTTTT

size: -
J: TRBJ1-5
D: -
V: TRBV30
CDR3: CAWSGRGAGQPQHF
DNA: TGTGCCTGGAGTGGTCGGGGGGCCGGGCAGCCCCAGCATTTT

size: many
J: TRBJ1-2
D: TRBD1
V: TRBV20-1
CDR3: CSANTGTGNYGYTF
DNA: TGCAGTGCCAATACTGGGACAGGGAACTATGGCTACACCTTC

size: many
J: TRBJ2-7
D: TRBD1
V: TRBV7-8
CDR3: CASSLGQGFYEQYF
DNA: TGTGCCAGCAGCTTGGGACAGGGGTTCTACGAGCAGTACTTC

size: few
J: TRBJ2-2
D: TRBD2
V: TRBV14
CDR3: CASSQDIAGTGELFF
DNA: TGTGCCAGCAGCCAAGACATAGCGGGGACCGGGGAGCTGTTTTTT

size: few
J: TRBJ1-1
D: -
V: TRBV7-2
CDR3: CASSSPGTYTEAFF
DNA: TGTGCCAGCAGCTCCCCGGGGACGTACACTGAAGCTTTCTTT

size: many
J: TRBJ2-5
D: TRBD1
V: TRBV6-5
CDR3: CASSYSIRDRPETQYF
DNA: TGTGCCAGCAGTTACTCCATCCGGGACAGACCGGAGACCCAGTACTTC

size: few
J: TRBJ1-2
D: -
V: TRBV7-2
CDR3: CASSLVSGGYYGYTF
DNA: TGTGCCAGCAGCTTAGTTTCGGGGGGATACTATGGCTACACCTTC

size: many
J: TRBJ1-6
D: -
V: TRBV6-1
CDR3: CASGQPGPNSPLHF
DNA: TGTGCCAGCGGCCAACCGGGGCCAAATTCACCCCTCCACTTT

size: -
J: TRBJ2-4
D: TRBD1
V: TRBV6-2/TRBV6-3
CDR3: CASSTGQGNIQYF
DNA: TGTGCCAGCAGTACAGGACAGGGTAACATTCAGTACTTC

size: few
J: TRBJ1-1
D: -
V: TRBV30
CDR3: CAWSVTQGFTEAFF
DNA: TGTGCCTGGAGTGTCACACAGGGTTTCACTGAAGCTTTCTTT

size: -
J: TRBJ2-5
D: -
V: TRBV29-1
CDR3: CSVRSPETQYF
DNA: TGCAGCGTTCGAAGCCCCGAGACCCAGTACTTC

size: -
J: TRBJ1-1
D: -
V: TRBV3-1
CDR3: CASSPSRRAWDTEAFF
DNA: TGTGCCAGCAGCCCCTCAAGGAGGGCTTGGGACACTGAAGCTTTCTTT

size: many
J: TRBJ2-5
D: -
V: TRBV11-2
CDR3: CASSLDRVGLQYQETQYF
DNA: TGTGCCAGCAGCTTAGATAGGGTAGGCCTCCAGTACCAAGAGACCCAGTACTTC